The subject of this entry is one TCR beta chain. This sample was taken from a study of OX40 agonist ivuxolimab in advanced cancers. Per the germline V gene, CDR1 is SGHRS and CDR2 is YFSETQ. The CDR3 extends over 14 amino acids. V gave up 4 bases and J gave up 7 bases; unmatched junction bases: 2. Repertoires were generated with immunoSEQ multiplex PCR, while TCRdb's copy carries only in-frame clones and drops some. Of tens of thousands of clones listed, approximately 86% are singletons. Sequences were derived from CD4+ or CD8+ T cells sorted from blood, sampled in a trial of the OX40 agonist ivuxolimab. This TCR came from an adult with an advanced solid tumor such as melanoma, head and neck, liver or kidney cancer. The V call is TRBV5-1, the J call TRBJ1-6; TRBD1 agrees at 10 bases. For the CDR3, the DNA is TGCGCCAGCAGCCTGACAGGGGGCAATTCACCCCTCCACTTT. This encodes CASSLTGGNSPLHF.